This T cell receptor (beta chain) was observed in a study of long-term antiretroviral therapy in people with HIV. Each donor had at least one pre-ART and at least two post-ART PBMC samples. immunoSEQ v3.0 was run at survey level. The table came from immunoSEQ multiplex PCR; TCRdb's copy has only in-frame clones and leaves some out. The table has more than 7,500 clones, 65% to 85% seen once. The clonotype comes from a man aged 30 to 39 with HIV. The sequences come from unsorted PBMCs, collected 0.4 years before starting antiretroviral therapy.

The CDR3 sequence: CAWSRQATHYSNQPQHF. Written as DNA, the CDR3 is TGTGCCTGGAGCCGACAGGCCACCCATTATAGCAATCAGCCCCAGCATTTT. This rearrangement joins TRBV30 to TRBJ1-5, with D perhaps TRBD1 (6 bases). The CDR3 loop spans 17 amino acids. From germline, CDR1 is GTSNPN and CDR2 SVGIG (reference sequence). V was shortened by 3 bases and J by 0 bases, with 18 bases between the two germline ends.